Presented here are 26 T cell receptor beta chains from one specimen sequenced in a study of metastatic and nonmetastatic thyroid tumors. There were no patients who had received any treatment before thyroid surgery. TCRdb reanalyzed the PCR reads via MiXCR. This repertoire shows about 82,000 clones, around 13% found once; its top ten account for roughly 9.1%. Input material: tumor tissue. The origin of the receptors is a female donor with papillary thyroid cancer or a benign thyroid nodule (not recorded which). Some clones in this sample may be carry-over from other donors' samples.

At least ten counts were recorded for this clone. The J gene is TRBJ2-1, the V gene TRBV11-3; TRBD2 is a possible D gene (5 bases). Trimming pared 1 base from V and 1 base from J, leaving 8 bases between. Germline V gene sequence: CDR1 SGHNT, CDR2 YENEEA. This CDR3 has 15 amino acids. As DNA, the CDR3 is TGTGCCAGCAGCTTAGGGGGAGCTTCCTACAATGAGCAGTTCTTC. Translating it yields CASSLGGASYNEQFF.

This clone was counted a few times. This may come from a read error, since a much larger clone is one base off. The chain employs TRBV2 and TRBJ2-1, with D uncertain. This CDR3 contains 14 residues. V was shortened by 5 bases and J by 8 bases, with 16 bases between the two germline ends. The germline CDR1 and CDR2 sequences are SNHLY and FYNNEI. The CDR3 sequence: CASSSRRQFDEQFF. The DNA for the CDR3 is TGTGCCAGCAGTTCGAGGCGGCAGTTCGATGAGCAGTTCTTC.

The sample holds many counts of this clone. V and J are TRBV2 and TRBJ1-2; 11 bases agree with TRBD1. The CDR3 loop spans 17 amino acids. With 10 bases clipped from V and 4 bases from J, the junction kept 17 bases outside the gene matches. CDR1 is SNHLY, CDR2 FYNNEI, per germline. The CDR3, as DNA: TGTGCCACAGCCCCCGGGACAGGGGGGGGTGTTGGCTATGGCTACACCTTC. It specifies CATAPGTGGGVGYGYTF.

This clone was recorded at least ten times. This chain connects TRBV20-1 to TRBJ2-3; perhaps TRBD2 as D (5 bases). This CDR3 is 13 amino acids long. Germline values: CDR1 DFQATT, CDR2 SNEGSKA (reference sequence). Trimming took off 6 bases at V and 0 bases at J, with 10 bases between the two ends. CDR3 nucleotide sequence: TGCAGTGCCGCAGGCGGGAGCACAGATACGCAGTATTTT. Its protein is CSAAGGSTDTQYF.

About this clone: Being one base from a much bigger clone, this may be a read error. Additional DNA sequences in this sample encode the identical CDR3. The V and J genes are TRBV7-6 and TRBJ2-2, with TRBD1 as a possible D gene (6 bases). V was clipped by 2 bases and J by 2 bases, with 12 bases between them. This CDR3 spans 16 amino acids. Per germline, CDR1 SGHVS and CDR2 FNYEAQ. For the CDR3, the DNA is TGTGCCAGCAGCTTAATCGGACAGAGAAACACCGGGGAGCTGTTTTTT. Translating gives CASSLIGQRNTGELFF.

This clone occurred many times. In nucleotides, the CDR3 is TGCAGTGCCCTACTAGCGGACGAGCAGTTCTTC. Amino acids: CSALLADEQFF. The gene calls are TRBV20-1 and TRBJ2-1, with 8 bases identical to TRBD2. CDR1 is DFQATT, CDR2 SNEGSKA, per germline (reference sequence). V lost 6 bases and J lost 10; bases outside the gene matches: 5. The CDR3 contains 11 residues.

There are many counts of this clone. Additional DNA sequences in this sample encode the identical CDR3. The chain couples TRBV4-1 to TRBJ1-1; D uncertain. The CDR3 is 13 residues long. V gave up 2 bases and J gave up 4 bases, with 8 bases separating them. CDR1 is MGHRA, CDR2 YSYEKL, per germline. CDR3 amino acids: CASSQTRVTEAFF. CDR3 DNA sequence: TGCGCCAGCAGCCAAACAAGGGTCACTGAAGCTTTCTTT.

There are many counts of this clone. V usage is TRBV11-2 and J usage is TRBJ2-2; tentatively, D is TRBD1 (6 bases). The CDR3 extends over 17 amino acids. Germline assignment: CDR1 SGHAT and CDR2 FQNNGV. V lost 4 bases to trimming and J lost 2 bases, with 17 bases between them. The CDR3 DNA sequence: TGTGCCAGCAGCTCAGATAGACAGGCAAAAAACACCGGGGAGCTGTTTTTT. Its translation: CASSSDRQAKNTGELFF. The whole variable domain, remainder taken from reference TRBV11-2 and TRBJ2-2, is EAGVAQSPRYKIIEKRQSVAFWCNPISGHATLYWYQQILGQGPKLLIQFQNNGVVDDSQLPKDRFSAERLKGVDSTLKIQPAKLEDSAVYLCASSSDRQAKNTGELFFGEGSRLTVL.

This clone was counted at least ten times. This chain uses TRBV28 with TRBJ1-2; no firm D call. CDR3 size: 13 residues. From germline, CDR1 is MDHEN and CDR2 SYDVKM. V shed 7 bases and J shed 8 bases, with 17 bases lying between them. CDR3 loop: CASTRTGFGGYTF. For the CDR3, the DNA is TGTGCCAGCACCCGGACGGGCTTCGGAGGCTACACCTTC.

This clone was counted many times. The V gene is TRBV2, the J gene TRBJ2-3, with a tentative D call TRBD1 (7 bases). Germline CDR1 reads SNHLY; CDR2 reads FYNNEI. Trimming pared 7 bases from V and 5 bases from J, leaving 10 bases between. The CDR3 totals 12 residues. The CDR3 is CASNQGGDTQYF. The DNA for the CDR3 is TGTGCCAGCAACCAGGGGGGAGATACGCAGTATTTT.

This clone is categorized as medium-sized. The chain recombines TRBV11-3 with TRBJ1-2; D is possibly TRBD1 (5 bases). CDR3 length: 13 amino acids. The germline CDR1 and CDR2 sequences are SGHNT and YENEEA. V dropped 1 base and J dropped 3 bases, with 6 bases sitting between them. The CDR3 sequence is CASSLGGDYGYTF. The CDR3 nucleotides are TGTGCCAGCAGCTTAGGGGGGGACTATGGCTACACCTTC.

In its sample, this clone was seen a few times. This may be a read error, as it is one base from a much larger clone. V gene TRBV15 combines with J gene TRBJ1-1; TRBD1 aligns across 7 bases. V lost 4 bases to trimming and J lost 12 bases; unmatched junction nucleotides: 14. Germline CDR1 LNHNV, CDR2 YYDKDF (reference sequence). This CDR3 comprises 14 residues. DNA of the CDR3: TGTGCCACCAGCAACCTCCGGGACGGGACAGAATCTTTCTTT. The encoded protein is CATSNLRDGTESFF.

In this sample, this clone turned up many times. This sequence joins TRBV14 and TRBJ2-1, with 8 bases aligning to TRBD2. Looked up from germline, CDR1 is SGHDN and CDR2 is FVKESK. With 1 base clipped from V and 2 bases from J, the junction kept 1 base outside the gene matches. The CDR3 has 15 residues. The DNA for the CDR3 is TGTGCCAGCAGCCAAGGGCGGGGGGCCTACAATGAGCAGTTCTTC. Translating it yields CASSQGRGAYNEQFF.

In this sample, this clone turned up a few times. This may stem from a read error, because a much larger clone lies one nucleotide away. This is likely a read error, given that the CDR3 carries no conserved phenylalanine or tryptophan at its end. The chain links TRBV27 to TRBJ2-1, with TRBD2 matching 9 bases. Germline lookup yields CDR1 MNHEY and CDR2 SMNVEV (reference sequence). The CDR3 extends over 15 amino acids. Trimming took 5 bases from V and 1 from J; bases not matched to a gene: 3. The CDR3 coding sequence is TGTGCCAGCAGTATTAGCGGGAGATCCTACAATGAGCAGTTCTCC. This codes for CASSISGRSYNEQFS.

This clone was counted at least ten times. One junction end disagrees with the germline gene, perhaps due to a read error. DNA of the CDR3: TGTGCCAGCAGTGGGGGCTCCGATAATTCACCCCTCCACTTT. Its protein product is CASSGGSDNSPLHF. The chain links TRBV28 to TRBJ1-6, with D tentatively TRBD1 (6 bases). Germline loops: CDR1 MDHEN, CDR2 SYDVKM. The CDR3 length is 14 residues.

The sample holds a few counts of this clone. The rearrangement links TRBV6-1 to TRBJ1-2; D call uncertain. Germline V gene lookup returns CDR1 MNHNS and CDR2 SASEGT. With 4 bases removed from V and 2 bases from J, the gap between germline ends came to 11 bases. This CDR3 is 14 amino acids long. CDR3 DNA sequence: TGTGCCAGCAGTGTTTACCCTAGGAACTATGGCTACACCTTC. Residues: CASSVYPRNYGYTF.

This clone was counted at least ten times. The CDR3 DNA is TGTGCCATCAGTAGTAGGGGACAGAAGAACACCGGGGAGCTGTTTTTT. As protein: CAISSRGQKNTGELFF. This chain links TRBV10-3 with TRBJ2-2; the match to TRBD1 covers 7 bases. This CDR3 contains 16 residues. The trim removed 5 bases at V and 1 base at J, leaving 7 bases unmatched. The germline CDR1 and CDR2 sequences are ENHRY and SYGVKD.

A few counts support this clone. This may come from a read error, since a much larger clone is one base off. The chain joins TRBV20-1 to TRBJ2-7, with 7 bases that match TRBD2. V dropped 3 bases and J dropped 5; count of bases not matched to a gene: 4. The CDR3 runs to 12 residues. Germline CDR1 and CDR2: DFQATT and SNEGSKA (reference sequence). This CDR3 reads CSASRGGDEQYF. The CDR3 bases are TGCAGTGCTAGTCGCGGGGGTGACGAGCAGTACTTC.

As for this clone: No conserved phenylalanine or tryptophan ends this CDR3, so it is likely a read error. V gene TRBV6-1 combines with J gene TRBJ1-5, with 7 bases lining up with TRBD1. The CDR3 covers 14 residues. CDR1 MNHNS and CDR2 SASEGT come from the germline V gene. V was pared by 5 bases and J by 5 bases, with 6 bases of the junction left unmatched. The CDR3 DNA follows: TGTGCCAGCAGTTCGGGACAGCGGTATCAGCCCCAGCATTCT. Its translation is CASSSGQRYQPQHS.

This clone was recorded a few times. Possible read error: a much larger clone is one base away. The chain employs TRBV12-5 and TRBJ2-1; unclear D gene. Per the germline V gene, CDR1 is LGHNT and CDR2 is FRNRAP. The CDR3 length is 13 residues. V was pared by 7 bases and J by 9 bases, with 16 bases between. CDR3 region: CASEWPSSSEQFF. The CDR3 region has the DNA TGTGCTAGTGAGTGGCCCTCCAGCAGTGAGCAGTTCTTC.

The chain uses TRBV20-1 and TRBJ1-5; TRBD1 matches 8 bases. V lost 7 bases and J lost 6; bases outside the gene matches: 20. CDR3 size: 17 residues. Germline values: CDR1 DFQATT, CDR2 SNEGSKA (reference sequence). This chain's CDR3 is CSGARDRRDWGSQPQHF. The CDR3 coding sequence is TGCAGTGGGGCCCGGGACAGGCGTGATTGGGGAAGTCAGCCCCAGCATTTT.

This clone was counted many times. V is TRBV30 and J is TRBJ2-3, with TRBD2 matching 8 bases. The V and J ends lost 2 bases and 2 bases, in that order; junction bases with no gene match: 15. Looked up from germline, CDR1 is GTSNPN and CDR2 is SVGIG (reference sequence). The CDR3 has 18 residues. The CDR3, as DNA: TGTGCCTGGAGTTTCTTAGCGGGGTCCTCAATTCACACAGATACGCAGTATTTT. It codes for CAWSFLAGSSIHTDTQYF.

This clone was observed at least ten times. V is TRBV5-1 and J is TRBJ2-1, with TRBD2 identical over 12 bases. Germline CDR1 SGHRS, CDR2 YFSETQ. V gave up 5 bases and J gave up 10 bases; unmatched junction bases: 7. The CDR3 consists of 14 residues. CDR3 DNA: TGCGCCAGCAGAAAGGCTAGCGGGGGGGTGGAGCAGTTCTTC. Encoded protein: CASRKASGGVEQFF.

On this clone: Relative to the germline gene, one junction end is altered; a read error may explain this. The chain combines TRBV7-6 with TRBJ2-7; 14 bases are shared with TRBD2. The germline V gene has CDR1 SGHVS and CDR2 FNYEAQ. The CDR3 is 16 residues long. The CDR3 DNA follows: TGTGTCAGCAGCCCCCGGACTAGCGGGAGGTCCTACGAGCAGTACTTC. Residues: CVSSPRTSGRSYEQYF.

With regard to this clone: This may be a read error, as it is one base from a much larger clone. CDR3 coding DNA: TGCAGTGTGACCGGGACGGGCCCCCCTGGGGCCAACGTCCTGACTTTC. Its translation is CSVTGTGPPGANVLTF. The chain combines TRBV20-1 with TRBJ2-6; D assignment may be TRBD1 or TRBD2 (5 bases each). Germline-derived CDR1 and CDR2 are DFQATT and SNEGSKA (reference sequence). The V end lost 7 bases, the J end lost 2 bases, and 18 bases lay between the germline ends. The CDR3 extends over 16 amino acids.

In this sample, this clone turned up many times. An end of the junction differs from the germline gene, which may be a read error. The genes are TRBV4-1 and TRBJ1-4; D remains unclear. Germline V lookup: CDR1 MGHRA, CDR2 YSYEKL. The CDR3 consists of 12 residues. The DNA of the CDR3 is TGCGCCAGCAGCTGGGCAGATGAAAAACTGCTTTTT. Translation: CASSWADEKLLF.